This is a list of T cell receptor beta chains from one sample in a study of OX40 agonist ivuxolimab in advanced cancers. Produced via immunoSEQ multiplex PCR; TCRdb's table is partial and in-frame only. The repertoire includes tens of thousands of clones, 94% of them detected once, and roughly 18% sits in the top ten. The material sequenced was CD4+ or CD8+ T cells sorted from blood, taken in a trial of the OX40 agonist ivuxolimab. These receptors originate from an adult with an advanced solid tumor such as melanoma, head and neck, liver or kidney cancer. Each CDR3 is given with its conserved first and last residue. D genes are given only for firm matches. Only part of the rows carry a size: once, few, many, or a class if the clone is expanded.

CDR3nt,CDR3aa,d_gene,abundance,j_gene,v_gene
TGTGCCAGCAGCTTAAATAGCGGGAGGGAAGAGACCCAGTACTTC,CASSLNSGREETQYF,TRBD2,.,TRBJ2-5,TRBV7-3
TGTGCCACCAGCAGTGGACGGAGACAAGAGACCCAGTACTTC,CATSSGRRQETQYF,.,.,TRBJ2-5,TRBV15
TGTGCCAGCAGCTTGACAGGGAAGAACTATGGCTACACCTTC,CASSLTGKNYGYTF,TRBD1,.,TRBJ1-2,TRBV11-2
TGTGCCAGCAGCGCCCCAGGGGGCGAGCGGGAGGGATCCTCCTACAATGAGCAGTTCTTC,CASSAPGGEREGSSYNEQFF,TRBD2,.,TRBJ2-1,TRBV9
TGTGCCAGCCGTTACTCGGCCGCAGGGGACGAGCAGTACTTC,CASRYSAAGDEQYF,.,once,TRBJ2-7,TRBV27
TGTGCCAGCAGCCCTTATGGGGACAGGGCAGACGGGGGTCAGCCCCAGCATTTT,CASSPYGDRADGGQPQHF,TRBD1,once,TRBJ1-5,TRBV7-2
TGTGCTAGCAGCTTATCTGGGGTCAATGAGCAGTTCTTC,CASSLSGVNEQFF,.,.,TRBJ2-1,TRBV7-7
TGTGCCAGCAGCTTAATGGGACAGGCGAACACTGAAGCTTTCTTT,CASSLMGQANTEAFF,TRBD1,.,TRBJ1-1,TRBV11-3
TGCGCCAGCAGCCAAGATAGTACGAACACCGGGGAGCTGTTTTTT,CASSQDSTNTGELFF,.,.,TRBJ2-2,TRBV4-3
TGTGCCAGCAGCCCAACCCGGGGAGTCGTTAACACTGAAGCTTTCTTT,CASSPTRGVVNTEAFF,.,.,TRBJ1-1,TRBV7-6
TGCGCCAGCAGCCAAGTCCGGGACGCCGACAATGAGCAGTTCTTC,CASSQVRDADNEQFF,.,.,TRBJ2-1,TRBV4-3
TGTGCCAGCCGAGACATAGGGGAGGGTCAGCCCCAGCATTTT,CASRDIGEGQPQHF,.,.,TRBJ1-5,TRBV2
TGTGCCAGCCTATGGGTCCCCGACAGCAACCCCGACGACGCGAACACCGGGGAGCTGTTTTTT,CASLWVPDSNPDDANTGELFF,.,.,TRBJ2-2,TRBV27
TGTGCCAGCAGCTTCGGCCGGCTAGCGGGAGGCGAGCAGTACTTC,CASSFGRLAGGEQYF,TRBD2,.,TRBJ2-7,TRBV7-8
TGTGCCAGCAGCCAACCTCCGGGACAGGGGTACGAGCAGTACTTC,CASSQPPGQGYEQYF,TRBD1,.,TRBJ2-7,TRBV7-9
TGTGCCAGCAGCCTGATTGTCGGTTTTTGGCCCCAGCATTTT,CASSLIVGFWPQHF,.,.,TRBJ1-5,TRBV7-2
TGTGCCAGCAGCTTTCCGAGCGGGGAGCTGTTTTTT,CASSFPSGELFF,.,.,TRBJ2-2,TRBV5-6
TGTGCCTGGAGCGCGGGGGTCGGCAATCAGCCCCAGCATTTT,CAWSAGVGNQPQHF,.,.,TRBJ1-5,TRBV30
TGTGCCAGCAGGGGCCCTTCCTACGAGCAGTACTTC,CASRGPSYEQYF,.,once,TRBJ2-7,TRBV28
TGTGCCAGCAGTTTTTTGGCCACCCTCTATGGCTACACCTTC,CASSFLATLYGYTF,.,.,TRBJ1-2,TRBV28
TGTGCCACCCGGGACGCAGGGGAAAAACTGTTTTTT,CATRDAGEKLFF,.,.,TRBJ1-4,TRBV13
TGTGCCTGGAGCTTGGGACAGTTTTTGTACAATGAGCAGTTCTTC,CAWSLGQFLYNEQFF,TRBD1,.,TRBJ2-1,TRBV30
TGCGCCAGCAGCCAAGGTAGCGGGAGGGGCGGGGAGCAGTACTTC,CASSQGSGRGGEQYF,TRBD2,.,TRBJ2-7,TRBV4-3
TGTGCCAGCAGCCCCCACGGCGGTAGCACAGATACGCAGTATTTT,CASSPHGGSTDTQYF,.,.,TRBJ2-3,TRBV9
TGTGCCAGCAGCTTGAGGGAGCGGTCCTACAATGAGCAGTTCTTC,CASSLRERSYNEQFF,.,.,TRBJ2-1,TRBV5-6
TGTGCCAGCAGCCAAATCAGTCCGGGACACAGCCTCACAGATACGCAGTATTTT,CASSQISPGHSLTDTQYF,.,.,TRBJ2-3,TRBV4-2
TGTGCCAGCAGCCCCCGACAGGGCACTATTGAAAAACTGTTTTTT,CASSPRQGTIEKLFF,TRBD1,.,TRBJ1-4,TRBV7-8
TGTGCCAGCAGCTTTGACAGGGTTGGGACCGGGGAGCTGTTTTTT,CASSFDRVGTGELFF,TRBD1,.,TRBJ2-2,TRBV5-6
TGTGCCAGCAGTGAAGAACCGGGACTAGCCGTCGATGAGCAGTTCTTC,CASSEEPGLAVDEQFF,TRBD2,.,TRBJ2-1,TRBV6-1
TGCGCCAGCAGTCAAACAACGTACAGGCCATACTCAAACACTGAAGCTTTCTTT,CASSQTTYRPYSNTEAFF,.,.,TRBJ1-1,TRBV23-1
TGTGCCAGCAGCGTTACAGAGTCTAATGAAAAACTGTTTTTT,CASSVTESNEKLFF,.,.,TRBJ1-4,TRBV28
TGTGCCAGCAGCGTCTCGCGGGCGGACCGTAGCCAAGAGCCCCAGTACTTC,CASSVSRADRSQEPQYF,.,.,TRBJ2-5,TRBV9
TGTGCCACCAGCAGGACGTATTTAGACTTAGCGACTAATGAAAAACTGTTTTTT,CATSRTYLDLATNEKLFF,.,.,TRBJ1-4,TRBV15
TGTGCCAGCAGTTTAATCGGCACAGGGGCTAACAATGAGCAGTTCTTC,CASSLIGTGANNEQFF,TRBD1,.,TRBJ2-1,TRBV27